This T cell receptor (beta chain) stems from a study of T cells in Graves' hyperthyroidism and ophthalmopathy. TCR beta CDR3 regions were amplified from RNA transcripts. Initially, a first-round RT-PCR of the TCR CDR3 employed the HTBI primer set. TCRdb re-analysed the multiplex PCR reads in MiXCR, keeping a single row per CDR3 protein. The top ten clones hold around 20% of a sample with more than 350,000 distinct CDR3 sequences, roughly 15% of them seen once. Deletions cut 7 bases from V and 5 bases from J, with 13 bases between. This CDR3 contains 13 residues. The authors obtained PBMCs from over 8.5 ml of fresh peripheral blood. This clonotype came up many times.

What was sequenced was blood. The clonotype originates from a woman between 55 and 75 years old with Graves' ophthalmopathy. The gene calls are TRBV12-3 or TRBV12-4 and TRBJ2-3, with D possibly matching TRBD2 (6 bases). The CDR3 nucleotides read TGTGCCAGCAACCGTCTCGGGGGAGATACGCAGTATTTT. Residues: CASNRLGGDTQYF.